The 24 T cell receptor beta chains given below trace back to one sample, sequenced in a study of blood T cell repertoires in COVID-19. The table came from immunoSEQ multiplex PCR; TCRdb's copy has only in-frame clones and leaves some out. The sample yields about 250,000 clones, over 70% seen once. The specimen sequenced was peripheral blood. These receptor sequences come from a woman at least 80 years old with acute or convalescent COVID-19.

This chain's CDR3 is CASSLVPAGDYEQYF. DNA for the CDR3: TGCGCCAGCAGCTTGGTCCCAGCGGGAGACTACGAGCAGTACTTC. The rearrangement links TRBV5-1 to TRBJ2-7, with TRBD2 identical over 8 bases. The CDR3 loop spans 15 amino acids. Trimming took 0 bases from V and 3 from J; bases not matched to a gene: 5. Germline lookup yields CDR1 SGHRS and CDR2 YFSETQ.

J is TRBJ1-2 and V is TRBV21-1; TRBD1 was called by the table and not checked on the DNA. TRBV21-1 is shown as a pseudogene. This CDR3 has 11 amino acids. The CDR3 sequence: CASSAGYGYTF. In nucleotides, the CDR3 is TGTGCCAGCAGCGCAGGATATGGCTACACCTTC.

The chain employs TRBV18 and TRBJ2-2; 7 positions agree with TRBD2. The CDR3 covers 14 residues. Trimming took 2 bases from V and 6 from J; bases not matched to a gene: 3. Germline lookup yields CDR1 KGHSH and CDR2 LQKENI. CDR3 sequence reads: CASSPWRESGELFF. CDR3 bases: TGTGCCAGCTCACCATGGCGGGAGTCCGGGGAGCTGTTTTTT.

The J gene is TRBJ1-2, the V gene TRBV3-1 (or the pseudogene TRBV3-2), with D possibly TRBD1 on 5 matching bases. Trimming took off 2 bases at V and 3 bases at J, with 7 bases between the two ends. CDR3 size: 13 residues. Germline assignment: CDR1 LGHDT and CDR2 YNNKEL (reference sequence). The CDR3 DNA is TGTGCCAGCAGCCAACAGGGCGACTATGGCTACACCTTC. The encoded protein is CASSQQGDYGYTF.

The J gene is TRBJ2-2, the V gene TRBV12-3 or TRBV12-4; 10 nucleotides match TRBD1. The CDR3 runs 13 residues. With V trimmed by 6 bases and J by 7 bases, 2 bases remained unmatched. The chain's CDR3 is CASSGTGVGELFF. CDR3 coding DNA: TGTGCCAGCAGCGGGACAGGGGTCGGGGAGCTGTTTTTT.

The J gene is TRBJ2-1, the V gene TRBV18; 10 bases are shared with TRBD2. Germline lookup yields CDR1 KGHSH and CDR2 LQKENI. V dropped 2 bases and J dropped 5; count of bases not matched to a gene: 3. This CDR3 has 15 amino acids. The CDR3 reads CASSPSSGGHNEQFF. The CDR3 nucleotides are TGTGCCAGCTCACCATCTAGCGGGGGACACAATGAGCAGTTCTTC.

The J gene is TRBJ2-1, the V gene TRBV6-5; 9 nucleotides line up with TRBD2. The length of the CDR3 is 15 residues. Losses at the gene ends were 2 bases for V and 12 bases for J; bases not matched to a gene: 11. Germline CDR1 is MNHEY and CDR2 is SVGAGI. CDR3 DNA sequence: TGTGCCAGCAGTTACGGGACTAGCCTCATCAGACGGCAGTTCTTC. Its protein is CASSYGTSLIRRQFF.

The chain links TRBV5-1 to TRBJ2-7, with 7 nucleotides matching TRBD1. CDR1 and CDR2 (germline): SGHRS, YFSETQ. There are 14 residues in the CDR3. The J segment lost 7 bases and the V segment lost 4 bases, leaving 11 bases of the junction unmatched. The CDR3 DNA follows: TGCGCCAGCAGCCCGGGACAGTCCGTGGGGGAGCAGTACTTC. Protein sequence: CASSPGQSVGEQYF.

This sequence joins TRBV6-5 and TRBJ2-7, with 8 bases identical to TRBD1. Germline V CDR1 and CDR2: MNHEY, SVGAGI. The CDR3 is 15 amino acids. V was clipped by 6 bases and J by 0 bases; unmatched bases: 7. The CDR3 region is CASRVDRVDSYEQYF. The CDR3 nucleotides are TGTGCCAGCAGGGTGGACAGGGTTGACTCCTACGAGCAGTACTTC.

Here the CDR3 reads CASSQGTGPLNTEAFF. The CDR3 region has the DNA TGCGCCAGCAGCCAAGGGACAGGGCCCTTGAACACTGAAGCTTTCTTT. V gene TRBV4-1 combines with J gene TRBJ1-1; TRBD1 matches at 8 bases. CDR1 is MGHRA, CDR2 YSYEKL, per germline. The CDR3 has 16 residues. The V gene end was trimmed by 1 base and the J gene end by 0 bases; junction bases not matched to a gene: 4.

The rearrangement joins TRBV6-6 to TRBJ1-3; D unresolved. The ends were cut back, 6 bases at V and 6 bases at J, with 15 bases in the middle. The germline CDR1 and CDR2 sequences are MNHNY and SVGAGI (reference sequence). This CDR3 has 14 residues. The CDR3 region is CASRKTDSQNTIYF. In nucleotides, the CDR3 is TGTGCCAGCAGGAAAACAGATTCGCAAAACACCATATATTTT.

This clone showed up just once. The gene calls are TRBV7-2 and TRBJ2-1; D gene uncertain. This CDR3 region has 13 residues. Germline CDR1 reads SGHTA; CDR2 reads FQGNSA. V dropped 8 bases and J dropped 1 base, with 9 bases sitting between them. The CDR3 region has the DNA TGTGCCAGCCAAGCTTCGTCCTACAATGAGCAGTTCTTC. This codes for CASQASSYNEQFF.

The rearrangement joins TRBV18 to TRBJ1-2; a weak D match, TRBD1 (5 bases). The CDR3 totals 15 residues. The germline V gene has CDR1 KGHSH and CDR2 LQKENI. V lost 1 base and J lost 0, with 9 bases in between. The CDR3: CASSPQDTSNYGYTF. CDR3 DNA: TGTGCCAGCTCACCACAGGACACTTCTAACTATGGCTACACCTTC.

The DNA of the CDR3 is TGTGCCAGCAGCCCTGGACCTAGCGGGAGCGGCTACAATGAGCAGTTCTTC. Translated: CASSPGPSGSGYNEQFF. The chain employs TRBV9 and TRBJ2-1, with 10 bases identical to TRBD2. The CDR3 consists of 17 residues. Germline V CDR1 and CDR2: SGDLS, YYNGEE. V was pared by 4 bases and J by 3 bases, with 10 bases of the junction left unmatched.

The rearrangement links TRBV7-9 to TRBJ1-4, with 7 bases lining up with TRBD1. Germline CDR1 is SEHNR and CDR2 is FQNEAQ (reference sequence). The trim removed 0 bases at V and 3 bases at J, leaving 4 bases unmatched. The CDR3 has 16 amino acids. CDR3 amino acids: CASSLADRAPNEKLFF. The DNA of the CDR3 is TGTGCCAGCAGCTTAGCCGACAGGGCTCCTAATGAAAAACTGTTTTTT. The full variable domain, its missing parts supplied by reference TRBV7-9 and TRBJ1-4, is DTGVSQNPRHKITKRGQNVTFRCDPISEHNRLYWYRQTLGQGPEFLTYFQNEAQLEKSRLLSDRFSAERPKGSFSTLEIQRTEQGDSAMYLCASSLADRAPNEKLFFGSGTQLSVL.

The chain uses TRBV5-4 and TRBJ2-1; 9 nucleotides agree with TRBD1. V shed 4 bases and J 4 bases; nucleotides not matched to a gene: 6. Germline lookup yields CDR1 SGHNT and CDR2 YYREEE (reference sequence). The CDR3 runs to 15 residues. The DNA for the CDR3 is TGTGCCAGCAGCACCGACAGGGGGGCGTACAATGAGCAGTTCTTC. Encoded protein: CASSTDRGAYNEQFF.

The rearrangement joins TRBV10-1 to TRBJ2-7, with 9 bases fitting TRBD2. This CDR3 spans 15 amino acids. V lost 4 bases and J lost 5; bases outside the gene matches: 9. The germline gives CDR1 WNHNN, CDR2 SYGVQD (reference sequence). The CDR3, as DNA: TGCGCCAGCAGTGGTGGTAGCGGGAGAATTGACGAGCAGTACTTC. Its protein product is CASSGGSGRIDEQYF.

The rearrangement links TRBV3-1 (or the pseudogene TRBV3-2) to TRBJ1-1; D is ambiguous. CDR3 length equals 15 residues. V was pared by 6 bases and J by 11 bases, with 25 bases between. CDR1 and CDR2 (germline): LGHDT, YNNKEL (reference sequence). CDR3 amino acids: CASSPRRTSPAEAFF. As DNA, the CDR3 is TGTGCCAGCAGTCCAAGGAGAACTTCCCCCGCGGAGGCTTTCTTT.

The genes are TRBV5-1 and TRBJ2-3; perhaps TRBD1 as D (5 bases). V lost 7 bases to trimming and J lost 0 bases, with 12 bases between them. Germline CDR1 SGHRS, CDR2 YFSETQ. There are 14 residues in the CDR3. The CDR3 nucleotides are TGCGCCAGCTACCCAGGGCGGAGCACAGATACGCAGTATTTT. Its translation is CASYPGRSTDTQYF.

V and J are TRBV25-1 and TRBJ2-3, with no clear D. V lost 10 bases, J lost 1 base, and 15 bases lay in between. There are 14 residues in the CDR3. In germline, CDR1 is MGHDK, CDR2 SYGVNS. Written as DNA, the CDR3 is TGTGCCACCGCGGAAGCGAAAGGCACAGATACGCAGTATTTT. Translated: CATAEAKGTDTQYF.

The rearrangement links TRBV3-1 (or the pseudogene TRBV3-2) to TRBJ2-1; D not resolved. This CDR3 has 15 amino acids. V was clipped by 0 bases and J by 2 bases, with 8 bases between them. Germline CDR1 reads LGHDT; CDR2 reads YNNKEL (reference sequence). This CDR3 is CASSQDLLTYNEQFF. The CDR3 bases are TGTGCCAGCAGCCAAGATTTGCTAACCTACAATGAGCAGTTCTTC.

This rearrangement joins TRBV7-2 to TRBJ2-3, with TRBD2 identical over 10 bases. The CDR3 spans 15 residues. V dropped 6 bases and J dropped 3; count of bases not matched to a gene: 6. Germline lookup yields CDR1 SGHTA and CDR2 FQGNSA. This CDR3 reads CASSPSGSKTDTQYF. DNA of the CDR3: TGTGCCAGCAGTCCTAGCGGGAGTAAAACAGATACGCAGTATTTT.

The V gene is TRBV5-1, the J gene TRBJ2-7; D remains unclear. Germline CDR1 SGHRS, CDR2 YFSETQ. The CDR3 extends over 13 amino acids. V dropped 0 bases and J dropped 7 bases, with 11 bases sitting between them. The CDR3 region has the DNA TGCGCCAGCAGCTTGGGTCAGGCTTGGGAGCAGTACTTC. Its translation: CASSLGQAWEQYF.

This clone was recorded many times. The chain combines TRBV7-9 with TRBJ1-4; the D is unclear. CDR3 size: 14 residues. The V end lost 5 bases, the J end lost 8 bases, and 15 bases lay between the germline ends. Germline CDR1 reads SEHNR; CDR2 reads FQNEAQ (reference sequence). Written as DNA, the CDR3 is TGTGCCAGCAGCATCCCGGGTTCGGGGGAAAAACTGTTTTTT. It yields the protein CASSIPGSGEKLFF.